The sequence of this T cell receptor beta chain was determined in a study of cytomegalovirus exposure and HLA in healthy donors listed by TCRdb under 2017. Context from the whole study: In an earlier analysis of 450 to 750 of the donors, 276 Gb of sequence data and 120 million or so unique TCR beta sequences from about 190 million T cells were reported. The number of typed donors differed by locus: about 629-630 for A, B, C, DRB1 and DQB1; some 500 for DQA1; some 590 for DPA1; and approximately 450 for DPB1. Across approximately 420 genotyped donors of the cohort, an average of roughly 230,000 unique TCR beta nucleotide sequences per donor were sequenced, and around 20% of those sequences were non-productive. About five DR-DQ haplotypes were handled as single units for association and clustering, since linkage in the cohort was strong. The study profiled the T cell repertoires of hundreds of subjects by immunosequencing and related them to cytomegalovirus serostatus. To study patterns of TCR occurrence, a later analysis re-analyzed previously published TCR beta repertoires from around 670 donors and added high-resolution HLA genotyping. In a later genetic analysis, genome-wide SNP genotypes for about three fifths of the roughly 670 donors were used, and that subset was treated as a discovery cohort. Rather than using new phenotypic data, the later analysis identified candidate immune exposures from TCR beta sequences and from how often those sequences occurred across donors. Both class I and class II loci were covered by HLA typing, at four-digit resolution. An early release that covered about 640 HLA-typed donors contained approximately 300 gigabases of sequencing data and 65 million to 100 million unique TCR sequences. The aim of the study was to test whether cataloging public T cell receptors could identify signatures of past pathogen exposure. Of the roughly 410 genotyped donors, roughly 80% were placed in the genetic ancestry cluster associated with self-reported Caucasian donors. Donor age, sex, ethnicity and CMV serostatus were collected together with the repertoire data. All discovery cohort repertoires had been generated on a single sequencing platform. An earlier analysis of some 600 of the donors applied high-throughput TCR beta sequencing to assess whether each TCR beta V gene segment acted as functional or pseudogenic. In addition to the first cohort of roughly 700 subjects, a separate validation cohort of 100 to 150 different subjects was used. To predict cytomegalovirus infection status, the study brought together high-throughput TCR immunosequencing, statistical association of individual TCRs with disease status, and machine learning.

In total, approximately 690 healthy bone marrow donors made up the cohort. At the time of sampling, every cohort member was nominally healthy, though immune exposures that went unrecorded were likely present. The donor was CMV seropositive and was included in the group of 250 to 350 seropositive cohort members. A peripheral blood sample was collected from each donor, and TCR beta sequencing was performed on peripheral blood mononuclear cells. Genomic DNA was extracted from the blood cell samples with the Qiagen DNeasy Blood Extraction Kit. Inclusive of the bounding cysteine and phenylalanine, the CDR3 is 12 residues long. The sequence is cut down to CDR3 DNA, 36 bases in frame from base 1. CDR1 and CDR2, per the germline V gene, are LGHNA and YNFKEQ. Trimming at the junction amounts to 1 base on V and 9 bases on J, and the germline ends lie 4 bases apart. Results and caveats for the whole study, not just this receptor: Broadly in line with IMGT annotations, most TCR beta V segments showed up in productive rearrangements about 87% or about 30% of the time in an earlier analysis of some 590 of the donors. While some public TCRs were present in many individuals, most TCR sequences turned up only very rarely across donors. Seventeen rarely observed V segments, including chromosome 9 orphons, were excluded from the earlier analysis of approximately 500 of the donors because counts were too low. According to a later analysis, most CMV-associated TCR beta chains appeared to be HLA-restricted, and the HLA associations seemed to be driven largely by CMV exposure. In a later analysis, TCR association rates were found to vary across HLA loci, with the most associated TCRs seen for DRB1 alleles and the fewest for HLA-C alleles. In a later analysis, several top co-occurrence clusters were reported to appear linked to parvovirus B19, influenza, CMV and Epstein-Barr virus. The 87-base-pair reads could not distinguish some IMGT-functional V segments, including TRBV6-2 and TRBV6-3, so those segments were excluded. In both the original and validation cohorts, the classifier was reported to diagnose cytomegalovirus status with high specificity and sensitivity. CMV serostatus was the only immune exposure information available for the cohort. Roughly uniform sequencing depth across donors was assumed in presence/absence analyses, although this assumption may not hold. The study gave a list of 150 to 200 TCR beta chains associated with cytomegalovirus. Because HLA typing was unavailable for some donors at each locus, only the typed subset was used in association tests. In a later analysis, HLA-associated TCR beta chains showed more clonal expansion and lower generation probabilities than non-associated chains that were equally common. When HLA alleles, especially DR and DQ, strongly co-occurred, TCR associations were difficult to assign to individual alleles. A further reported finding was that TCR beta sequences accurately predicted the HLA-A and HLA-B alleles for most subjects in the first cohort. Specific HLA alleles were associated with over 15,000 TCR beta sequences at a false discovery rate of 0.05 in a later analysis. In a later genetic analysis, a missense DCLRE1C variant was associated with V-gene and J-gene trimming of TCR beta chains, and the association was replicated in an independent cohort. In vitro tests confirmed that a few of the cytomegalovirus-associated TCR beta chains recognize cytomegalovirus antigens. Only TCR beta chains were sequenced in this cohort, and the absence of alpha or paired-chain data limited detectable features. Compared with the roughly 600-donor mean, donors in an Asian-associated ancestry cluster had fewer N-insertions in productive TCRs, according to a later genetic analysis. Correlated functional status among segregating V segments might be attributable to linkage disequilibrium, but an unknown experimental factor could not be ruled out. The authors suggested that the approach could potentially be extended to other disease states and immunological phenotypes. A group of highly shared sequence variants was considered likely to be a technical artifact of the sequencing pipeline.

Remarks on this clone: Its antigen is not yet known. No per-base quality is available; no much larger clone lies one base away.

The library was produced with the immunoSEQ multiplex PCR assay. For the multiplex PCR, a mixture combining 60 forward primers for TCR Vbeta segments and 13 reverse primers for TCR Jbeta segments was used. The CDR3 region of rearranged TCR beta genes was amplified from genomic DNA with a multiplex PCR assay. The Illumina HiSeq System was used to sequence the amplified TCR beta libraries as 87-base-pair reads. For the original study's pipeline: Across the roughly 700 repertoires, a later analysis counted about 81 million unique TCR beta chains, around 11 million of which were shared by at least two donors. A nearest-neighbor algorithm error-corrected the raw reads and collapsed the reads into unique sequences, merging closely related sequences to remove PCR and sequencing errors. To assign V, D and J gene segments, CDR3 sequences were aligned to IMGT reference sequences. For a sequence to be retained, at least a six-nucleotide match to both a V gene segment and a J gene segment was required. Rearrangements were classified as productive when the CDR3 lacked stop codons and remained in frame with V and J, and all other rearrangements were classified as non-productive. Following IMGT convention, CDR3 was defined as the stretch from the second conserved V-encoded cysteine to the conserved J-encoded phenylalanine. The earlier analysis of roughly 590 of the donors excluded sequences that lacked an unambiguous match to a single V gene segment. In an earlier analysis of some 590 of the donors, a V segment was called functional when productive rearrangements were above 56.7%, and segregating when the standard deviation between donors exceeded 5%. A statistical classification framework was built to diagnose cytomegalovirus status from the catalog of TCR beta chain sequences. V and J gene assignment, in a later analysis, came from comparing TCR nucleotide sequences with IMGT/GENE-DB human TR gene sequences. A later analysis assigned CDR3 sequences and most-parsimonious VDJ recombination scenarios with the TCRdist pipeline. In a later analysis, each TCR beta chain was defined by its CDR3 amino acid sequence together with its V-gene family, and reads without a unique V-gene family were excluded. To address suspected cross-contamination and a sequencing artifact, a later analysis removed several hundred highly shared, low-generation-probability nucleotide sequences. In a later analysis, a clonal expansion index for each public chain was calculated from normalized within-repertoire ranks of inferred template counts. In a later analysis, generation probabilities were computed with a VDJ recombination model fitted to out-of-frame rearrangements, and the resulting probabilities were checked against IGoR. In a later analysis, TCR-TCR, TCR-HLA and TCR-CMV co-occurrence was scored with hypergeometric tests, and a repertoire-size bias correction was applied to TCR pairs. A later analysis estimated false discovery rates by permuting HLA or CMV assignments 20 times. In a later analysis, co-occurring TCRs were grouped with DBSCAN, and TCRdist sequence similarity was added when clustering was performed within HLA-allele-positive subsets. Co-occurrence clustering excluded repertoires with fewer than 30,000 or more than 120,000 public chains, plus five with anomalous nucleotide sharing. Held by TCRdb, this immuneACCESS table contains in-frame sequences only and omits some clones. Under half of the omission traces to an unresolved V gene where checked; the cause of the rest is unknown. V, J and clone size are those of that table, while D and trimming were read from the DNA. A total of about 130,000 clones appear in this sample, just under 75% of them only once. The top ten hold 4.8% of the sample.

The chain links TRBV4-2 with TRBJ1-6, with an unclear D gene assignment. The receptor was isolated from a man in his fifties or sixties in good health and CMV-seropositive. Specimen: PBMCs. Read as DNA, the sequence is TGTGCCAGCAGCCAAGTGGCTTCACCCCTCCACTTT. Its translation is CASSQVASPLHF.